Detailed here is one T cell receptor beta chain. Original processing notes: Estimated nucleated cell counts came from reference gene primer amplification. The data were produced by immunoSEQ multiplex PCR, yet TCRdb's version contains in-frame clones alone and is incomplete. V and J calls and clone size are those listed in that table; D and trimming were worked out from the DNA. The repertoire has approximately 170,000 clones, approximately 84% of them found once; the top ten carry under 3.5%. The entry originates in a study of blood T cell repertoires in COVID-19. Overall study context: The samples span acute and convalescent COVID-19 from the United States, Italy and Spain.

Seattle patient enrollment occurred during active infection, with longitudinal follow-up thereafter. The CDR3 is 17 residues long. V shed 6 bases and J 7 bases; nucleotides not matched to a gene: 12. Looked up from germline, CDR1 is PRHDT and CDR2 is FYEKMQ (reference sequence). The TCR comes from a woman of 80 years or more with COVID-19, enrolled during active disease. The chain employs TRBV13 and TRBJ2-4; 13 positions match TRBD2. Sequencing was carried out using peripheral blood. The CDR3, as DNA: TGTGCCAGCAGGGCGACTAGCGGGGGGCCCCAACGGAACATTCAGTACTTC. It encodes CASRATSGGPQRNIQYF.